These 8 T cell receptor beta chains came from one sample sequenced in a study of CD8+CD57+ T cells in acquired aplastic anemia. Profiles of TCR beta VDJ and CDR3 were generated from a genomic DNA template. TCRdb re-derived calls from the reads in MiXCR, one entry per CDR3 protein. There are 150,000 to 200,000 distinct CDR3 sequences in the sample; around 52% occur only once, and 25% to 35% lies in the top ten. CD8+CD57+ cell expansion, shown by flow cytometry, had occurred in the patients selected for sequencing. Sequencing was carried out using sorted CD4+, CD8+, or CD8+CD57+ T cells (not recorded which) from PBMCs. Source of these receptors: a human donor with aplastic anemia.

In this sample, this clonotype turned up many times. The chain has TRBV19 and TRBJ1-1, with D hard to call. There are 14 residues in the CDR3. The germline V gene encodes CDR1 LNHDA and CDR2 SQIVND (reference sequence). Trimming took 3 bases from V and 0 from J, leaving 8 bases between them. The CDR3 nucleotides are TGTGCCAGTAGTATGGTCCTGGTGAACACTGAAGCTTTCTTT. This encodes CASSMVLVNTEAFF.

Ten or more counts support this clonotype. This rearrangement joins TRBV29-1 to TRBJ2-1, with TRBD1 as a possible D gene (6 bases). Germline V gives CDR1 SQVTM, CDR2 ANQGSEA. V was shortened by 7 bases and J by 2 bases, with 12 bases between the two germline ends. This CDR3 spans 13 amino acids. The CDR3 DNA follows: TGCAGCGCCCTAACAGGGACCTACAATGAGCAGTTCTTC. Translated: CSALTGTYNEQFF.

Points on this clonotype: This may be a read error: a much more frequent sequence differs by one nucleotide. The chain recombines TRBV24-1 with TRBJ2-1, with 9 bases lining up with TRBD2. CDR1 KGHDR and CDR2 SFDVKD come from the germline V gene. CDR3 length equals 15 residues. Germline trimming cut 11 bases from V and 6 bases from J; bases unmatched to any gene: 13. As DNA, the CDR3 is TGTGCCAGCAGCCTTAGCGGGAGCCTTAGCAATGAGCAGTTCTTC. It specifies CASSLSGSLSNEQFF.

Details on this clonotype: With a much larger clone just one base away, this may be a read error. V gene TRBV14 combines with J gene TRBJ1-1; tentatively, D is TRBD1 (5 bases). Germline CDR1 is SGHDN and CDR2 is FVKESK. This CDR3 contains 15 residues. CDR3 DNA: TGTGCCAGCAGCCCCTTAGACAGACCGAACACTGAAGTTTTCTTT. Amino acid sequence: CASSPLDRPNTEVFF. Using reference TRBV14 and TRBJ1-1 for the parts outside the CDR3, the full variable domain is EAGVTQFPSHSVIEKGQTVTLRCDPISGHDNLYWYRRVMGKEIKFLLHFVKESKQDESGMPNNRFLAERTGGTYSTLKVQPAELEDSGVYFCASSPLDRPNTEVFFGQGTRLTVV.

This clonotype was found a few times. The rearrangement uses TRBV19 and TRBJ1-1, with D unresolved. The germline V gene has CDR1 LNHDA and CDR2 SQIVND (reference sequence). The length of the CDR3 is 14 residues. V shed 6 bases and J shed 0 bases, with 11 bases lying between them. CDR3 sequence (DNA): TGTGCCAGTAGCCTTCGGGGATTGAACACTGAAGCTTTCTTT. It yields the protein CASSLRGLNTEAFF.

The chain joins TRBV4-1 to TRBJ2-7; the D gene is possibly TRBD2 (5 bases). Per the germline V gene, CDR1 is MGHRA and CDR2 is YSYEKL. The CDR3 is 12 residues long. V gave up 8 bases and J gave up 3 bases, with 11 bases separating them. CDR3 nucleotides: TGCGCCAGCCGAGGGTCGGGCTACGAGCAGTACTTC. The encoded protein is CASRGSGYEQYF.

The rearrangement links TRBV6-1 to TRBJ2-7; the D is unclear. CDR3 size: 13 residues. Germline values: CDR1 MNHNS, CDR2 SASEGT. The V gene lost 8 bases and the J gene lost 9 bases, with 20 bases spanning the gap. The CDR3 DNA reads TGTGCCAGCGAATCGGTTCCGCCCCCCGGGCAGTACTTC. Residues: CASESVPPPGQYF.

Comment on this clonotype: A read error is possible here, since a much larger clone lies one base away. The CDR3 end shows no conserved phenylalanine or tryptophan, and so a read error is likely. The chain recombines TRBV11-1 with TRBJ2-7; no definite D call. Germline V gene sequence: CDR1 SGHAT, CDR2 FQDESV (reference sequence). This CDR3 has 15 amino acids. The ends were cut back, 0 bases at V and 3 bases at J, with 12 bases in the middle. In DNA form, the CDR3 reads TGTGCCAGCAGCTTAGCGCAAGGGATACACTACGAGCAGTACCTC. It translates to CASSLAQGIHYEQYL.